The rows below give T cell receptor delta chains drawn from one sample of a study of gamma-delta chains in newborns, infants, children. TCRdb ran CATT on the reads. The table has 10,000 to 14,000 delta-chain clones, approximately 9% seen once; the top ten hold roughly 3.8%. Input material: blood. The source of these receptors is a child who was a newborn, infant or young child, either healthy, febrile or measles-vaccinated (not recorded which). Both conserved end residues are part of each CDR3. The D gene is left open where the match is weak. Clone size appears in some rows only: once, few, many, or a class for an expanded clone.

v_gene: TRDV2; abundance: few; d_gene: TRDD3; j_gene: TRDJ1; CDR3aa: CACDTWGTGGSYTDKLIF; CDR3nt: TGTGCCTGTGACACCTGGGGTACTGGGGGATCGTACACCGATAAACTCATCTTT
v_gene: TRDV1; abundance: few; d_gene: TRDD2; j_gene: TRDJ1; CDR3aa: CALGELVPTPWWTFTDKLIF; CDR3nt: TGTGCTCTTGGGGAACTTGTTCCTACACCCTGGTGGACTTTCACCGATAAACTCATCTTT
v_gene: TRDV2; abundance: few; d_gene: TRDD3; j_gene: TRDJ1; CDR3aa: CACDEVLGDTHEGGPDKLIF; CDR3nt: TGTGCCTGTGACGAAGTACTGGGGGATACGCACGAGGGGGGCCCAGATAAACTCATCTTT
v_gene: TRAV29/DV5; abundance: few; d_gene: .; j_gene: TRDJ1; CDR3aa: CAATNGAIDTDKLIF; CDR3nt: TGTGCAGCAACGAACGGGGCGATTGACACCGATAAACTCATCTTT
v_gene: TRDV1; abundance: few; d_gene: .; j_gene: TRDJ1; CDR3aa: CALGELEGLRNKLIF; CDR3nt: TGTGCTCTTGGGGAACTAGAAGGCCTCCGAAACAAACTCATCTTT
v_gene: TRDV2; abundance: .; d_gene: TRDD3; j_gene: TRDJ1; CDR3aa: CACWGIQGSTDKLIF; CDR3nt: TGTGCCTGCTGGGGGATACAGGGGTCGACTGATAAACTCATCTTT
v_gene: TRDV2; abundance: few; d_gene: TRDD3; j_gene: TRDJ3; CDR3aa: CARDFTGGSSWDTRQMFF; CDR3nt: TGTGCCCGTGACTTTACTGGGGGGAGCTCCTGGGACACCCGACAGATGTTTTTC
v_gene: TRDV2; abundance: .; d_gene: TRDD3; j_gene: TRDJ1; CDR3aa: CASQPVLGVKKYTDKLIF; CDR3nt: TGTGCCTCCCAACCTGTACTGGGGGTCAAAAAGTACACCGATAAACTCATCTTT
v_gene: TRDV2; abundance: .; d_gene: TRDD3; j_gene: TRDJ3; CDR3aa: CACDTTGGYAVSWDTRQMFF; CDR3nt: TGTGCCTGTGACACCACTGGGGGATACGCGGTTTCCTGGGACACCCGACAGATGTTTTTC
v_gene: TRDV2; abundance: few; d_gene: TRDD3; j_gene: TRDJ1; CDR3aa: CACDTVGGYTDKLIF; CDR3nt: TGTGCCTGTGACACCGTCGGGGGATACACCGATAAACTCATCTTT
v_gene: TRDV1; abundance: .; d_gene: .; j_gene: TRDJ1; CDR3aa: CALGEGLLGTPPIKLIF; CDR3nt: TGTGCTCTTGGGGAAGGTCTCCTGGGTACTCCGCCGATAAAACTCATCTTT
v_gene: TRDV2; abundance: medium-sized; d_gene: .; j_gene: TRDJ1; CDR3aa: CACDLLAGSHTDKLIF; CDR3nt: TGTGCCTGTGACCTGCTTGCTGGCTCGCATACCGATAAACTCATCTTT
v_gene: TRDV1; abundance: few; d_gene: TRDD3; j_gene: TRDJ1; CDR3aa: CALGEQTFRQGLLLLGGYTDKLIF; CDR3nt: TGTGCTCTTGGGGAACAAACCTTCCGTCAAGGACTTCTTTTACTGGGGGGCTACACCGATAAACTCATCTTT
v_gene: TRDV2; abundance: few; d_gene: TRDD3; j_gene: TRDJ1; CDR3aa: CACDRILLGDTSSDKLIF; CDR3nt: TGTGCCTGTGACAGGATTTTACTGGGGGATACATCGTCCGATAAACTCATCTTT
v_gene: TRDV2; abundance: few; d_gene: TRDD3; j_gene: TRDJ1; CDR3aa: CACDTVGGGYEGTDKLIF; CDR3nt: TGTGCCTGTGACACCGTTGGTGGGGGATACGAAGGCACCGATAAACTCATCTTT
v_gene: TRDV2; abundance: few; d_gene: TRDD3; j_gene: TRDJ1; CDR3aa: CACDSLGDTEDTDKLIF; CDR3nt: TGTGCCTGTGACTCACTGGGGGATACTGAGGACACCGATAAACTCATCTTT
v_gene: TRDV2; abundance: few; d_gene: TRDD3; j_gene: TRDJ1; CDR3aa: CACDSWGLTDKLIF; CDR3nt: TGTGCCTGTGACTCCTGGGGGCTCACCGATAAACTCATCTTT
v_gene: TRDV2; abundance: .; d_gene: .; j_gene: TRDJ1; CDR3aa: CACDTLEGTYTDKLIF; CDR3nt: TGTGCCTGTGACACGTTGGAGGGGACCTACACCGATAAACTCATCTTT
v_gene: TRDV2; abundance: .; d_gene: .; j_gene: TRDJ1; CDR3aa: CACDAMSAFGGGSLDKLIF; CDR3nt: TGTGCCTGTGACGCCATGAGTGCTTTTGGTGGGGGGAGCCTAGATAAACTCATCTTT
v_gene: TRDV2; abundance: .; d_gene: .; j_gene: TRDJ3; CDR3aa: CACDPAGGSSSSWDTRQMFF; CDR3nt: TGTGCCTGTGACCCGGCAGGAGGATCCTCCAGCTCCTGGGACACCCGACAGATGTTTTTC
v_gene: TRDV2; abundance: .; d_gene: TRDD3; j_gene: TRDJ2; CDR3aa: CACDTLGDTSRLTAQLFF; CDR3nt: TGTGCCTGTGACACGCTGGGGGATACGAGTCGTTTGACAGCACAACTCTTCTTT
v_gene: TRDV2; abundance: .; d_gene: TRDD3; j_gene: TRDJ1; CDR3aa: CACDTLGDADKLIF; CDR3nt: TGTGCCTGTGACACTCTGGGGGATGCCGATAAACTCATCTTT